Below, 16 T cell receptor beta chains from the same sample are listed, as sequenced in a study of blood T cell repertoires in COVID-19 (dated by TCRdb to 2020 to 2022). Library construction relied on the immunoSEQ multiplex PCR assay. TCRdb took over this immuneACCESS table, retaining in-frame rearrangements with V and J assigned. Such tables are incomplete; in checked studies, under half of the missing clones stem from an unresolved V gene, and the remainder is unexplained. In all, the sample holds around 160,000 clones, and around 84% of those were seen once. The leading ten clones occupy roughly 13% of the sample. Sequencing input: peripheral blood. The origin of the receptors is a man between 60 and 70 years old with active or convalescent COVID-19.

The genes are TRBV5-4 and TRBJ1-4; TRBD1 matches at 10 bases. Germline loops: CDR1 SGHNT, CDR2 YYREEE (reference sequence). Trimming took 5 bases from V and 8 from J; bases not matched to a gene: 6. The CDR3 runs to 14 residues. The CDR3 DNA follows: TGTGCCAGCAGAACCGGGACAGGGGAGGAAAAACTGTTTTTT. Translating gives CASRTGTGEEKLFF.

The V gene is TRBV4-3, the J gene TRBJ2-1, with TRBD2 matching 7 bases. CDR1 is LGHNA, CDR2 YSLEER, per germline. The CDR3 is 16 amino acids. The junction had 11 bases not matched to a gene; V was cut back by 4 bases and J by 5 bases. The CDR3 region has the DNA TGCGCCAGCAGCCGCGCATCCTACCTAGCGGACAATGAGCAGTTCTTC. As protein: CASSRASYLADNEQFF.

This clone was seen a handful of times. The chain employs TRBV14 and TRBJ1-5; D is unresolved. The CDR3 totals 13 residues. V was clipped by 4 bases and J by 4 bases, with 8 bases between them. Germline loops: CDR1 SGHDN, CDR2 FVKESK. The CDR3 sequence is CASSLTINQPQHF. As DNA, the CDR3 is TGTGCCAGCAGCCTGACTATTAATCAGCCCCAGCATTTT.

In DNA form, the CDR3 reads TGTGCCAGCAGTGAGGCTCAGCCCCAGCATTTT. Translation: CASSEAQPQHF. The chain has TRBV6-1 and TRBJ1-5; unclear D gene. V lost 3 bases to trimming and J lost 6 bases, with 3 bases between them. The CDR3 is made up of 11 amino acids. The germline V gene encodes CDR1 MNHNS and CDR2 SASEGT.

This sequence joins TRBV28 and TRBJ2-6, with D tentatively TRBD2 (5 bases). Germline V gene sequence: CDR1 MDHEN, CDR2 SYDVKM. Trimming left V 8 bases short and J 3 bases short, with 5 bases between. The CDR3 runs 12 residues. In DNA, the CDR3 is TGTGCCAGCGGGAGTGGGGCCAACGTCCTGACTTTC. Translating gives CASGSGANVLTF.

This clone was detected only a few times. The chain has TRBV30 and TRBJ2-3; 11 bases are shared with TRBD2. This CDR3 spans 15 amino acids. After removal of 1 base from V and 0 bases from J, the junction contained 0 bases not matched to a gene. Germline V lookup: CDR1 GTSNPN, CDR2 SVGIG (reference sequence). CDR3 DNA: TGTGCCTGGAGTGGACTAGCGGGGAGCACAGATACGCAGTATTTT. Translating gives CAWSGLAGSTDTQYF.

In this sample, this clone turned up many times. This sequence joins TRBV19 and TRBJ2-1; 7 positions match TRBD2. The V gene's germline CDR1 is LNHDA and CDR2 SQIVND (reference sequence). The V and J ends lost 7 bases and 4 bases, in that order; junction bases with no gene match: 10. The CDR3 is 15 residues long. The CDR3 region has the DNA TGTGCCAGTACGCCCAGCGGGAATCGGTACAATGAGCAGTTCTTC. This sequence encodes CASTPSGNRYNEQFF.

The chain links TRBV2 to TRBJ1-5; D may be TRBD1 (5 bases). Germline V CDR1 and CDR2: SNHLY, FYNNEI. This CDR3 is 15 amino acids long. V was clipped by 5 bases and J by 1 base, with 12 bases between them. DNA of the CDR3: TGTGCCAGCAGTCCCTTCCGACAGAGCAATCAGCCCCAGCATTTT. It is translated as CASSPFRQSNQPQHF.

This chain connects TRBV2 to TRBJ2-3; 10 positions agree with TRBD1. V was clipped by 2 bases and J by 7 bases; unmatched bases: 9. This CDR3 is 16 amino acids long. CDR1 is SNHLY and CDR2 is FYNNEI in the germline V gene. The CDR3 DNA reads TGTGCCAGCAGTGAATGGGTGGGACAGGGGATTAATACGCAGTATTTT. Translated: CASSEWVGQGINTQYF.

The table lists this clone with a count of one. The V call is TRBV15, the J call TRBJ1-1; maybe TRBD1 (6 bases). V lost 1 base to trimming and J lost 6 bases, with 12 bases between them. The CDR3 is made up of 14 amino acids. Germline assignment: CDR1 LNHNV and CDR2 YYDKDF (reference sequence). The CDR3: CATSRALGAAEAFF. The CDR3 DNA reads as TGTGCCACCAGCAGAGCTTTGGGGGCCGCTGAAGCTTTCTTT.

V and J are TRBV5-5 and TRBJ2-7; 9 bases are a match to TRBD2. The CDR3 sequence is 15 residues long. Germline trimming cut 4 bases from V and 4 bases from J; bases unmatched to any gene: 9. Germline V lookup: CDR1 SGHKS, CDR2 YYEKEE (reference sequence). CDR3 loop: CASSLGLARGYEQYF. As DNA, the CDR3 is TGTGCCAGCAGCCTGGGACTAGCTCGAGGATACGAGCAGTACTTC. The full variable domain, rest sourced from reference TRBV5-5 and TRBJ2-7, is DAGVTQSPTHLIKTRGQQVTLRCSPISGHKSVSWYQQVLGQGPQFIFQYYEKEERGRGNFPDRFSARQFPNYSSELNVNALLLGDSALYLCASSLGLARGYEQYFGPGTRLTVT.

This chain uses TRBV6-5 with TRBJ2-3; 7 bases align to TRBD2. The CDR3 contains 14 residues. Germline V lookup: CDR1 MNHEY, CDR2 SVGAGI. V lost 6 bases to trimming and J lost 1 base; unmatched junction nucleotides: 4. Here the CDR3 reads CASRLSGGTDTQYF. The CDR3 coding sequence is TGTGCCAGCAGACTGAGCGGGGGCACAGATACGCAGTATTTT.

V gene TRBV7-2 combines with J gene TRBJ1-3, with 7 bases that match TRBD1. The CDR3 runs 14 residues. V lost 3 bases to trimming and J lost 4 bases; unmatched junction nucleotides: 3. The germline V gene encodes CDR1 SGHTA and CDR2 FQGNSA. CDR3 region: CASSLRGPGNTIYF. CDR3 sequence (DNA): TGTGCCAGCAGCTTGAGGGGGCCCGGAAACACCATATATTTT. The full variable domain, in which reference TRBV7-2 and TRBJ1-3 provide the parts outside the CDR3, is GAGVSQSPSNKVTEKGKDVELRCDPISGHTALYWYRQSLGQGLEFLIYFQGNSAPDKSGLPSDRFSAERTGGSVSTLTIQRTQQEDSAVYLCASSLRGPGNTIYFGEGSWLTVV.

The V gene is TRBV5-1, the J gene TRBJ2-7, with D possibly being TRBD2 (5 bases). The germline gives CDR1 SGHRS, CDR2 YFSETQ. Trimming removed 7 bases at V and 5 bases at J, with 25 bases between. This CDR3 has 16 amino acids. The CDR3: CASHVNGEPSLNEQYF. The CDR3, as DNA: TGCGCCAGCCATGTCAATGGGGAGCCCTCGTTGAACGAGCAGTACTTC.

The chain carries TRBV5-1 and TRBJ2-1, with 7 bases that match TRBD2. Germline values: CDR1 SGHRS, CDR2 YFSETQ. The CDR3 is 14 residues long. V lost 4 bases, J lost 3 bases, and 4 bases stayed unmatched. CDR3 sequence (DNA): TGCGCCAGCAGCAAAGGACTAGTCTACAATGAGCAGTTCTTC. Its translation is CASSKGLVYNEQFF. Together with reference TRBV5-1 and TRBJ2-1, the CDR3 gives the full variable domain: KAGVTQTPRYLIKTRGQQVTLSCSPISGHRSVSWYQQTPGQGLQFLFEYFSETQRNKGNFPGRFSGRQFSNSRSEMNVSTLELGDSALYLCASSKGLVYNEQFFGPGTRLTVL.

The chain uses TRBV9 and TRBJ2-7; possible D gene TRBD2, 5 bases. This CDR3 has 15 amino acids. CDR1 and CDR2 (germline): SGDLS, YYNGEE. The V and J ends lost 0 bases and 2 bases respectively, with 12 bases between them. CDR3 nucleotide sequence: TGTGCCAGCAGCGTAGTCCCCGAGGGCGCCTACGAGCAGTACTTC. Translation gives CASSVVPEGAYEQYF.